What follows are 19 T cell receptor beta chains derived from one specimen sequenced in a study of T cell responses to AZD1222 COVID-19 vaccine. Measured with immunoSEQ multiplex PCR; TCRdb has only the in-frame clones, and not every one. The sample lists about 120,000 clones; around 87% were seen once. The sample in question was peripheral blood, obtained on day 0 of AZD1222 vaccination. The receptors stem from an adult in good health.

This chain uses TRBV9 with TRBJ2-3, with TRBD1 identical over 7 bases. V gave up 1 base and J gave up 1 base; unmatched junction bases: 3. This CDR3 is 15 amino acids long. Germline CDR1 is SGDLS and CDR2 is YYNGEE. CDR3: CASSVQQGGTDTQYF. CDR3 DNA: TGTGCCAGCAGCGTACAGCAGGGGGGCACAGATACGCAGTATTTT.

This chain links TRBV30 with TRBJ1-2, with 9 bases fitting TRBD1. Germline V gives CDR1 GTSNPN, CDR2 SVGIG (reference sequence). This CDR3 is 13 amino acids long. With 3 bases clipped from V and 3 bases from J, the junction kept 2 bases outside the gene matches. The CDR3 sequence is CAWSRDRDYGYTF. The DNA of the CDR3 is TGTGCCTGGAGCCGGGACAGGGACTATGGCTACACCTTC.

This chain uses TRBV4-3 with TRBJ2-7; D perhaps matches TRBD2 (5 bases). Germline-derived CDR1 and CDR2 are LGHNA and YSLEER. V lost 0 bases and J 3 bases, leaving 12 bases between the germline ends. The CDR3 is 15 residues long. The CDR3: CASSQEADEDYEQYF. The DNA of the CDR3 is TGCGCCAGCAGCCAAGAAGCGGATGAGGACTACGAGCAGTACTTC.

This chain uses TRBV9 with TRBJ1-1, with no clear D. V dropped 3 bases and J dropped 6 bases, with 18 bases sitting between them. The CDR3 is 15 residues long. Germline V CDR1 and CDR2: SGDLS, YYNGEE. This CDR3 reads CASSEGPGSGPEAFF. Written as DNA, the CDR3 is TGTGCCAGCAGCGAGGGCCCCGGAAGTGGACCTGAAGCTTTCTTT.

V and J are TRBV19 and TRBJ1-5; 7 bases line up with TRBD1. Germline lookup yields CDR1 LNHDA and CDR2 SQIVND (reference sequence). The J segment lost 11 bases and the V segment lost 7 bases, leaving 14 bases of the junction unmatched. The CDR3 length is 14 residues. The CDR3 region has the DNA TGTGCCAGTACTCAGGCTCAGGGGGGAAGGGCCCAGCATTTT. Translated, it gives CASTQAQGGRAQHF.

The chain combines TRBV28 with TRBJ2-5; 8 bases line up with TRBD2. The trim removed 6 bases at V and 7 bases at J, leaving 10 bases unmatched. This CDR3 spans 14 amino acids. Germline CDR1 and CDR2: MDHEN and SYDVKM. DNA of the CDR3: TGTGCCAGCAGCCCCCGCGGGGGGCCGGGGACCCAGTACTTC. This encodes CASSPRGGPGTQYF.

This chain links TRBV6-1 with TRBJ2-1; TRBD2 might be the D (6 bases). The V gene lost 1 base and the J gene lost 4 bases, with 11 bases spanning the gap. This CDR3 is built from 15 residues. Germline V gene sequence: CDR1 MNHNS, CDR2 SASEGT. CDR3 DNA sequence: TGTGCCAGCAGTGAAGTAGCGGCGAGGTACAATGAGCAGTTCTTC. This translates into CASSEVAARYNEQFF.

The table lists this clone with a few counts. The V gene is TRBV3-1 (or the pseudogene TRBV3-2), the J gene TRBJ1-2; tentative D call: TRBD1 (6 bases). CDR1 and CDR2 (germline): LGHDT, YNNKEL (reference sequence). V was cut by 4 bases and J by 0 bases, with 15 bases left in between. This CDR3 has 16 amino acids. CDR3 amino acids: CASSRYRAAANYGYTF. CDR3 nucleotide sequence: TGTGCCAGCAGCCGATACAGGGCAGCAGCTAACTATGGCTACACCTTC.

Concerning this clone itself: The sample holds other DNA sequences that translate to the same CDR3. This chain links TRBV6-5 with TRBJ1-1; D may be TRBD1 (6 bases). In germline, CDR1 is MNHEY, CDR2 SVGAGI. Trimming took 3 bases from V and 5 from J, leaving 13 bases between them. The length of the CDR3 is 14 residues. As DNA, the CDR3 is TGTGCCAGCAGTTATTCGGGGGGCCGGACTGAAGCTTTCTTT. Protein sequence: CASSYSGGRTEAFF.

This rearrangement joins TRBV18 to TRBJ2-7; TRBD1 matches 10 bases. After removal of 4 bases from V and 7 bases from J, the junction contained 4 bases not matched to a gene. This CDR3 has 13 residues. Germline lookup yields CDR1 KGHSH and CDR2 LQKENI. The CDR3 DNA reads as TGTGCCAGCTCACTTGGACAGGGGGAAGAGCAGTACTTC. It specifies CASSLGQGEEQYF.

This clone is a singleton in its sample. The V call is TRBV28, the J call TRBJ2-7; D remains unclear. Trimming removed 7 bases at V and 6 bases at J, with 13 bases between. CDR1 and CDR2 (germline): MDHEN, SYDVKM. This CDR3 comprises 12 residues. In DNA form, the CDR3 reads TGTGCCAGCACTACTACCTGGGGCGAGCAGTACTTC. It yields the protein CASTTTWGEQYF.

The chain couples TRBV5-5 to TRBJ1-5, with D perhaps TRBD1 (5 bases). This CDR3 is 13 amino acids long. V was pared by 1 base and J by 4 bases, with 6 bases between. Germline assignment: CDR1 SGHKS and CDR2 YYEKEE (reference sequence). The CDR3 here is CASSLKGNQPQHF. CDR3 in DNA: TGTGCCAGCAGCTTGAAGGGGAATCAGCCCCAGCATTTT.

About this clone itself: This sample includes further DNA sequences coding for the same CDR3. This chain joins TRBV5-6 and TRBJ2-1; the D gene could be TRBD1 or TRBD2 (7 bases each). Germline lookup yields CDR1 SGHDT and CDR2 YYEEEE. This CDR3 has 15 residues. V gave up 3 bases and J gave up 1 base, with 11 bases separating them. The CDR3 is CASSSRGGSYNEQFF. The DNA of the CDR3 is TGTGCCAGCAGCTCCAGGGGGGGATCCTACAATGAGCAGTTCTTC.

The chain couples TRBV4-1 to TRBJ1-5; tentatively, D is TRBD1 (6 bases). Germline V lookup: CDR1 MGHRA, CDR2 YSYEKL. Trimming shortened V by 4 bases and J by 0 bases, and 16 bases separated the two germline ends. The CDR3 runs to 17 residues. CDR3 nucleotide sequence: TGCGCCAGCAGCCCGGGTGGGGGAGGGGGTAGCAATCAGCCCCAGCATTTT. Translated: CASSPGGGGGSNQPQHF.

This CDR3 reads CASSLAPGTEVEAFF. In DNA form, the CDR3 reads TGCGCCAGCAGCTTGGCCCCCGGGACAGAAGTTGAAGCTTTCTTT. V and J are TRBV5-1 and TRBJ1-1; 7 nucleotides agree with TRBD1. CDR3 length equals 15 residues. V shed 0 bases, J shed 7 bases, and the junction held 9 bases outside the gene matches. Germline lookup yields CDR1 SGHRS and CDR2 YFSETQ.

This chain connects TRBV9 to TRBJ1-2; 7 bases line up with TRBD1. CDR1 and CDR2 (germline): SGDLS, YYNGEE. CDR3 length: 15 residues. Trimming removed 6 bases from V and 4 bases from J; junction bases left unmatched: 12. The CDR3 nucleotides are TGTGCCAGCACCGCCGGGGCCGGGACAGTCTATGGCTACACCTTC. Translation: CASTAGAGTVYGYTF.

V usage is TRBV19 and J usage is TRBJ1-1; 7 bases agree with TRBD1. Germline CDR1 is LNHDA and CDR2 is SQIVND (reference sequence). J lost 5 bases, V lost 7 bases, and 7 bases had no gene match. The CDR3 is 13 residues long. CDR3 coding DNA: TGTGCCAGTACGGAGGGGGCGAGGACTGAAGCTTTCTTT. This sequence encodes CASTEGARTEAFF. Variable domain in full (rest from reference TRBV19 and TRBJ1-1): DGGITQSPKYLFRKEGQNVTLSCEQNLNHDAMYWYRQDPGQGLRLIYYSQIVNDFQKGDIAEGYSVSREKKESFPLTVTSAQKNPTAFYLCASTEGARTEAFFGQGTRLTVV.

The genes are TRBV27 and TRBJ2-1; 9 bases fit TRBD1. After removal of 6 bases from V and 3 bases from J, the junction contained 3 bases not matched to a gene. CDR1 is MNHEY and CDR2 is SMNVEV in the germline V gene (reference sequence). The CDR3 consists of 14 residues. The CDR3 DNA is TGTGCCAGCAGACCGGGACAGGGCTACAATGAGCAGTTCTTC. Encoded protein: CASRPGQGYNEQFF.

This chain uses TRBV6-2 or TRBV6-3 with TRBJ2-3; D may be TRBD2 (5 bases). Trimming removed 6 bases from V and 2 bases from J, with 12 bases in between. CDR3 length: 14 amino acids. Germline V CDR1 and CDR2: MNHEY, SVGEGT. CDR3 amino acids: CASSSRTSTDTQYF. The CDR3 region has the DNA TGTGCCAGCAGCTCTCGGACTTCCACAGATACGCAGTATTTT.